The 20 T cell receptor beta chains below were found in one sample sequenced in a study of Ad26.COV2.S vaccination and SARS-CoV-2 variants. Measured with immunoSEQ multiplex PCR; TCRdb has only the in-frame clones, and not every one. Of about 350,000 clones in the sample, around nine tenths were seen once. As for treatment: about 20 received Ad26.COV2.S at low or high dose, single or two shots; a few received placebo; per-sample allocation not given. Repertoires come from day 63 after the first vaccine or placebo injection. The sequencing used peripheral blood, collected in a trial of Ad26.COV2.S vaccine versus placebo. Receptors originate from a person between 18 and 60 years old who received the Ad26.COV2.S COVID-19 vaccine or a placebo.

The chain uses TRBV7-8 and TRBJ2-6; D is ambiguous. CDR3 size: 15 residues. Between the trimmed V and J ends, which lost 6 bases and 3 bases, there was a span of 12 bases. In germline, CDR1 is SGHVS, CDR2 FQNEAQ. The CDR3 nucleotides are TGTGCCAGCAGTGCCGCCAGGAGTGGGGCCAACGTCCTGACTTTC. The encoded protein is CASSAARSGANVLTF.

The V gene is TRBV7-9, the J gene TRBJ2-1, with a possible D match to TRBD2 (5 bases). V gave up 5 bases and J gave up 5 bases, with 7 bases separating them. CDR1 is SEHNR, CDR2 FQNEAQ, per germline (reference sequence). This CDR3 is 12 amino acids long. CDR3 in DNA: TGTGCCAGCAGCCGGGGTAACAATGAGCAGTTCTTC. Residues: CASSRGNNEQFF.

The chain employs TRBV7-2 and TRBJ2-5, with D perhaps matching TRBD1 or TRBD2 (5 bases each). The CDR3 consists of 14 residues. Germline CDR1 SGHTA, CDR2 FQGNSA. V shed 5 bases and J shed 1 base, with 11 bases lying between them. The CDR3 is CASSPAGAQETQYF. The CDR3 nucleotides are TGTGCCAGCAGCCCCGCCGGGGCCCAAGAGACCCAGTACTTC.

The chain combines TRBV9 with TRBJ2-5; 7 positions match TRBD2. From germline, CDR1 is SGDLS and CDR2 YYNGEE. Unmatched junction bases numbered 3, after V lost 2 bases and J lost 2 bases. This CDR3 region has 14 residues. The chain's CDR3 is CASSVGTTQETQYF. The CDR3 DNA reads as TGTGCCAGCAGCGTCGGGACTACGCAAGAGACCCAGTACTTC.

The V gene is TRBV20-1, the J gene TRBJ2-5; 9 positions match TRBD2. With 3 bases clipped from V and 5 bases from J, the junction kept 7 bases outside the gene matches. The CDR3 covers 14 residues. Per the germline V gene, CDR1 is DFQATT and CDR2 is SNEGSKA (reference sequence). CDR3 loop: CSASTSAGGETQYF. CDR3 nucleotides: TGCAGTGCTAGTACGTCGGCGGGAGGGGAGACCCAGTACTTC.

This chain connects TRBV24-1 to TRBJ2-3, with TRBD1 identical over 7 bases. The CDR3 has 18 residues. After removal of 3 bases from V and 3 bases from J, the junction contained 14 bases not matched to a gene. CDR1 and CDR2 from the germline V gene are KGHDR and SFDVKD. CDR3 loop: CATSDPLNPTGRTDTQYF. The CDR3 nucleotides read TGTGCCACCAGTGATCCACTAAATCCGACAGGGCGGACAGATACGCAGTATTTT.

This chain links TRBV6-2 or TRBV6-3 with TRBJ2-3; 7 nucleotides agree with TRBD2. The CDR3 is 16 amino acids. Germline CDR1 MNHEY, CDR2 SVGEGT. The V and J ends lost 5 bases and 0 bases, in that order; junction bases with no gene match: 8. In DNA, the CDR3 is TGTGCCAGCAGTCACGAGCGGGAATCAAGCACAGATACGCAGTATTTT. This encodes CASSHERESSTDTQYF.

V is TRBV6-2 or TRBV6-3 and J is TRBJ1-1; D unresolved. Deletions cut 2 bases from V and 8 bases from J, with 15 bases between. The CDR3 has 14 amino acids. From germline, CDR1 is MNHEY and CDR2 SVGEGT. CDR3: CASSYPGGLAEAFF. CDR3 DNA sequence: TGTGCCAGCAGTTACCCCGGCGGACTGGCAGAAGCTTTCTTT.

The V gene is TRBV28, the J gene TRBJ1-2; no clear D. CDR1 is MDHEN and CDR2 is SYDVKM in the germline V gene. This CDR3 has 14 amino acids. V was cut by 0 bases and J by 3 bases, with 8 bases left in between. CDR3: CASSLWGGHYGYTF. The CDR3 DNA reads as TGTGCCAGCAGTTTATGGGGAGGCCACTATGGCTACACCTTC.

V gene TRBV6-2 or TRBV6-3 combines with J gene TRBJ2-5; TRBD2 matches 8 bases. V was pared by 4 bases and J by 5 bases, with 6 bases of the junction left unmatched. The CDR3 consists of 14 residues. Per the germline V gene, CDR1 is MNHEY and CDR2 is SVGEGT. CDR3 protein: CASSFGLAGETQYF. For the CDR3, the DNA is TGTGCCAGCAGTTTTGGACTAGCAGGGGAGACCCAGTACTTC.

This clone was recorded at least ten times. The V call is TRBV5-8, the J call TRBJ1-5; tentatively, D is TRBD1 (5 bases). CDR1 and CDR2 (germline): SGHTS, YDEGEE. The CDR3 runs 16 residues. The germline V and J ends were trimmed by 0 bases and 1 base, with 11 bases remaining between them. DNA for the CDR3: TGTGCCAGCAGCTTGGAGGGGACGGAGAGCAATCAGCCCCAGCATTTT. This sequence encodes CASSLEGTESNQPQHF.

The V gene is TRBV5-1, the J gene TRBJ2-1; the D is unclear. The germline V gene has CDR1 SGHRS and CDR2 YFSETQ. V dropped 4 bases and J dropped 5 bases, with 4 bases sitting between them. This CDR3 is 11 amino acids long. The chain's CDR3 is CASSRDNEQFF. CDR3 bases: TGCGCCAGCAGCAGAGACAATGAGCAGTTCTTC.

The chain carries TRBV19 and TRBJ2-2; D is ambiguous. Per the germline V gene, CDR1 is LNHDA and CDR2 is SQIVND (reference sequence). The CDR3 loop spans 13 amino acids. Trimming shortened V by 2 bases and J by 6 bases, and 7 bases separated the two germline ends. CDR3 sequence reads: CASSIIRAGELFF. DNA of the CDR3: TGTGCCAGTAGTATAATCCGGGCCGGGGAGCTGTTTTTT.

V gene TRBV4-1 combines with J gene TRBJ2-7; no reliable D call. The V gene lost 4 bases and the J gene lost 3 bases, with 19 bases spanning the gap. Germline assignment: CDR1 MGHRA and CDR2 YSYEKL. The CDR3 sequence is 16 residues long. CDR3 residues: CASSRSVAAIGYEQYF. In DNA form, the CDR3 reads TGCGCCAGCAGCCGCTCCGTAGCAGCGATTGGCTACGAGCAGTACTTC.

This sequence joins TRBV7-9 and TRBJ2-7, with a weak D call TRBD2 (6 bases). The germline gives CDR1 SEHNR, CDR2 FQNEAQ (reference sequence). The V and J ends lost 2 bases and 7 bases respectively, with 18 bases between them. The CDR3 contains 15 residues. The CDR3 spells CASSLFTDGSREQYF. In DNA, the CDR3 is TGTGCCAGCAGCTTATTCACGGACGGGAGTAGGGAGCAGTACTTC.

V is TRBV12-3 or TRBV12-4 and J is TRBJ1-6; D is uncertain. The CDR3 is 12 amino acids. V gave up 4 bases and J gave up 7 bases, with 5 bases separating them. The CDR3: CASSSRNSPLHF. The CDR3 coding sequence is TGTGCCAGCAGTTCCAGAAATTCACCCCTCCACTTT.

The J gene is TRBJ1-6, the V gene TRBV5-1, with 10 bases lining up with TRBD1. There are 19 residues in the CDR3. Germline CDR1 and CDR2: SGHRS and YFSETQ. The V gene end was trimmed by 4 bases and the J gene end by 7 bases; junction bases not matched to a gene: 17. The CDR3 DNA reads TGCGCCAGCAGCCTGGGGGACAGGGGATATCCCCGTCAAAATTCACCCCTCCACTTT. It codes for CASSLGDRGYPRQNSPLHF.

Regarding this clone: This same CDR3 is encoded by further DNA sequences in the sample. The gene calls are TRBV19 and TRBJ1-1; D might be TRBD1 (6 bases). CDR1 and CDR2 (germline): LNHDA, SQIVND (reference sequence). V lost 3 bases to trimming and J lost 4 bases, with 6 bases between them. The CDR3 is 12 amino acids. CDR3 residues: CASSIRGTEAFF. The CDR3 coding sequence is TGTGCCAGTAGTATCAGGGGCACTGAAGCTTTCTTT.

V gene TRBV18 combines with J gene TRBJ1-5; 11 nucleotides match TRBD1. CDR3 length: 14 residues. Trimming removed 5 bases from V and 4 bases from J; junction bases left unmatched: 1. The germline CDR1 and CDR2 sequences are KGHSH and LQKENI. CDR3: CASSGTGGNQPQHF. CDR3 nucleotides: TGTGCCAGCTCAGGGACAGGGGGTAATCAGCCCCAGCATTTT.

V and J are TRBV7-6 and TRBJ2-7, with 9 bases lining up with TRBD1. J lost 0 bases, V lost 5 bases, and 2 bases had no gene match. This CDR3 contains 14 residues. From germline, CDR1 is SGHVS and CDR2 FNYEAQ. CDR3 region: CASSQGQGSYEQYF. The CDR3 nucleotides read TGTGCCAGCAGCCAGGGACAGGGCTCCTACGAGCAGTACTTC.